The 11 T cell receptor beta chains below come from one sample, sequenced in a study of blood T cells in healthy people across ages. A second 7 to 11 cycle PCR used barcoded and J-beta primers. TCRdb re-called the 5' RACE reads with MiXCR, one entry per CDR3 protein. The sample has approximately 2,000,000 distinct CDR3 sequences; roughly two fifths are singletons. What was sequenced was blood. All receptors come from a human donor in good health.

Only one count was recorded for this clonotype. At one end the junction does not follow the germline gene, possibly because of a read error. V is TRBV5-5 and J is TRBJ1-6; 8 positions agree with TRBD1. Germline CDR1 reads SGHKS; CDR2 reads YYEKEE (reference sequence). The CDR3 spans 16 residues. In DNA form, the CDR3 reads TGTACCAGCAGCGGACAGGGCCTCACCTATAATTCACCCCTCCACTTT. This encodes CTSSGQGLTYNSPLHF.

This chain joins TRBV3-1 and TRBJ2-1, with 8 nucleotides matching TRBD2. The J call is uncertain, as TRBJ2-7 better fits the DNA end. The CDR3 covers 16 residues. Germline CDR1 is LGHDT and CDR2 is YNNKEL (reference sequence). For the CDR3, the DNA is TGTGCCAGCAGCCAAGTATTCGCGGGGGGTTACAATGAGCAGTACTTC. The encoded protein is CASSQVFAGGYNEQYF.

This clonotype was recorded once. The chain joins TRBV20-1 to TRBJ2-7; possible D gene TRBD2, 6 bases. The J call is doubtful: the DNA matches TRBJ2-5 better. Germline CDR1 is DFQATT and CDR2 is SNEGSKA (reference sequence). The CDR3 runs to 13 residues. The CDR3 spells CSASLGGEETQYF. CDR3 bases: TGCAGTGCTAGTCTTGGCGGGGAAGAGACCCAGTACTTC.

The CDR3 nucleotides read TGCAGTGCCCTTACAGGGGAGGCCTACGAGCAGTACTTC. Translation gives CSALTGEAYEQYF. This sequence joins TRBV20-1 and TRBJ2-7; a possible D gene is TRBD1 (7 bases). The CDR3 extends over 13 amino acids. V was clipped by 6 bases and J by 2 bases, with 14 bases between them. The V gene's germline CDR1 is DFQATT and CDR2 SNEGSKA (reference sequence).

The rearrangement uses TRBV5-1 and TRBJ2-5; D remains unclear. The end of the DNA is better explained by TRBJ2-7, so the J call may be wrong. Germline V gives CDR1 SGHRS, CDR2 YFSETQ. This CDR3 has 15 amino acids. CDR3 in amino acids: CASSLAVGRMDEQYF. In nucleotides, the CDR3 is TGCGCCAGCAGCTTGGCAGTTGGTCGGATGGACGAGCAGTACTTC.

With respect to this clonotype: The junction departs from the called germline gene at one end, perhaps through a read error. CDR3 DNA: TGTTCCAGCAGCTCCCCGGACTCAGCCCACAATGAGCAGTTCTTC. Its protein product is CSSSSPDSAHNEQFF. The chain is built from TRBV7-9 and TRBJ2-1, with D perhaps TRBD2 (5 bases). Germline CDR1 SEHNR, CDR2 FQNEAQ (reference sequence). The CDR3 sequence is 15 residues long.

The V call is TRBV6-2 or TRBV6-3, the J call TRBJ2-1, with 7 nucleotides matching TRBD1. V trimming: 7 bases; J trimming: 1 base; junction bases outside the gene matches: 7. The CDR3 totals 15 residues. Germline V lookup: CDR1 MNHEY, CDR2 SVGEGT. The CDR3 reads CASTEDRNSYNEQFF. CDR3 DNA: TGTGCCAGCACCGAGGACAGGAATTCCTACAATGAGCAGTTCTTC.

This clonotype was observed a handful of times. The J gene is TRBJ1-2, the V gene TRBV27, with 8 positions matching TRBD1. After removal of 4 bases from V and 4 bases from J, the junction contained 8 bases not matched to a gene. The CDR3 spans 15 residues. CDR1 MNHEY and CDR2 SMNVEV come from the germline V gene (reference sequence). CDR3 residues: CASSSIPGQVYGYTF. The CDR3 nucleotides are TGTGCCAGCAGTTCCATTCCGGGACAGGTCTATGGCTACACCTTC.

This sequence joins TRBV15 and TRBJ1-6; no clear D gene. Trimming took 1 base from V and 9 from J, leaving 7 bases between them. Germline loops: CDR1 LNHNV, CDR2 YYDKDF (reference sequence). The CDR3 is 13 amino acids. CDR3 nucleotides: TGTGCCACCAGCAGAGTGCGGGGTTCACCCCTCCACTTT. This sequence encodes CATSRVRGSPLHF.

This chain uses TRBV3-1 with TRBJ2-1; perhaps TRBD2 as D (5 bases). This CDR3 region has 17 residues. Germline values: CDR1 LGHDT, CDR2 YNNKEL (reference sequence). Trimming cost V 2 bases and J 0 bases, with 14 bases left between them. In DNA form, the CDR3 reads TGTGCCAGCAGCCAAAGCATGGGAGCGAGCTCCTACAATGAGCAGTTCTTC. Its translation is CASSQSMGASSYNEQFF.

This clonotype was seen ten or more times. The chain joins TRBV20-1 to TRBJ1-2; TRBD1 matches 9 bases. This CDR3 is built from 12 residues. V was clipped by 5 bases and J by 5 bases; unmatched bases: 3. Germline CDR1 reads DFQATT; CDR2 reads SNEGSKA (reference sequence). The CDR3 nucleotides are TGCAGTGCTCTGGACAGGGGTTATGGCTACACCTTC. Translated, it gives CSALDRGYGYTF.